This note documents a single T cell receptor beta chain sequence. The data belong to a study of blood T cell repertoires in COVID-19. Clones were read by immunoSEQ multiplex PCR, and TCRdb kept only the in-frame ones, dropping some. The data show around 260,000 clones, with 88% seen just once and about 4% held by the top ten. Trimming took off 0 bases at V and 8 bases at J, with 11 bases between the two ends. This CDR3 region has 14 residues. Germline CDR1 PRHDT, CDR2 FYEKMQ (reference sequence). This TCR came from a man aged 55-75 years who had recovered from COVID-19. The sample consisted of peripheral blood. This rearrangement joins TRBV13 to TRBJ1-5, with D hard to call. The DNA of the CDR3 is TGTGCCAGCAGCTTAGGCGTCGGCGGGGAGCCCCAGCATTTT. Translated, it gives CASSLGVGGEPQHF. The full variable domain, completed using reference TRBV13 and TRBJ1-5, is AAGVIQSPRHLIKEKRETATLKCYPIPRHDTVYWYQQGPGQDPQFLISFYEKMQSDKGSIPDRFSAQQFSDYHSELNMSSLELGDSALYFCASSLGVGGEPQHFGDGTRLSIL.